This TCR beta chain was identified in a study of shared clonotypes between healthy human individuals. Across the whole study: Aged 18 to 49, the donors were a couple of women and a few men.

The CDR3 extends over 17 amino acids. Generated by immunoSEQ multiplex PCR, the TCRdb table keeps only in-frame clones and is missing some. The repertoire holds 2 million to 2.5 million clones, with more than 90% as singletons. In its sample, this clone was seen a few times. Its specificity is not known. Study results and caveats: Generally, estimated richness proved larger in naive subsets than it did in memory subsets. Rarefaction showed that sequencing of sorted subsets was incomplete (despite large depth).

The source material was naive CD4+ T cells sorted from blood. This sample's subset: CD45RA+ positively selected. The chain recombines TRBV21-1 with TRBJ1-6; TRBD1, as called in the table, went unchecked against the DNA. TRBV21-1 counts as a pseudogene. This clonotype originated in a man younger than 30 in good health. The CDR3 DNA sequence: TGTGCCAGCAGCAAAACCATTTCGGACAGGGATAATTCACCCCTCCACTTT. This translates into CASSKTISDRDNSPLHF.